This T cell receptor beta chain is from a study of tumor and adjacent non-tumor tissue in lung cancer. On the study more broadly: The patients, roughly eleven men and several women, were 31 to 76 with stage I to III disease.

This sample's RNA came from whole unsorted tissue. Germline CDR1 reads MNHEY; CDR2 reads SVGEGT. Trimming cost V 6 bases and J 6 bases, with 20 bases left between them. The CDR3 runs to 16 residues. TCRbeta libraries were built with three rounds of nested PCR, modified from ARM-PCR. TCRdb reanalysed the multiplex PCR reads using MiXCR and keeps one entry per CDR3 protein. The sample has over 100,000 distinct CDR3 sequences, around 75% seen once. J is TRBJ2-2 and V is TRBV6-2 or TRBV6-3; maybe TRBD2 (6 bases). The source material was lung tumor tissue. The source of this sequence is a woman between 55 and 75 years old with non-small cell lung cancer. CDR3 amino acids: CASSYPQGGRAGELFF. The DNA of the CDR3 is TGTGCCAGCAGCTACCCTCAGGGAGGAAGGGCCGGGGAGCTGTTTTTT.